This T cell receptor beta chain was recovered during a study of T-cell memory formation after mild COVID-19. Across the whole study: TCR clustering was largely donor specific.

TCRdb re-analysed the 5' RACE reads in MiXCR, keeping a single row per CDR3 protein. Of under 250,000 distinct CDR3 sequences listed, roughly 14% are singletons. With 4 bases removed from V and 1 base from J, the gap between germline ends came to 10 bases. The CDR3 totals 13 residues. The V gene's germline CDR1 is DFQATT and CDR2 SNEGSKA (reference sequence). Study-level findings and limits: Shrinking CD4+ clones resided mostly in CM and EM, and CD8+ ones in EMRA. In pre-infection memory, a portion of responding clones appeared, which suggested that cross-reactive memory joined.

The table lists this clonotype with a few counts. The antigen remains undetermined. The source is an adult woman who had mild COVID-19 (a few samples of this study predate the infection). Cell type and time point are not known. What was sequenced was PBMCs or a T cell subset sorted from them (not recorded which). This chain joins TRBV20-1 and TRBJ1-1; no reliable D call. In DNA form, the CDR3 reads TGCAGTGCTACTAAGACAACGAACACTGAAGCTTTCTTT. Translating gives CSATKTTNTEAFF.